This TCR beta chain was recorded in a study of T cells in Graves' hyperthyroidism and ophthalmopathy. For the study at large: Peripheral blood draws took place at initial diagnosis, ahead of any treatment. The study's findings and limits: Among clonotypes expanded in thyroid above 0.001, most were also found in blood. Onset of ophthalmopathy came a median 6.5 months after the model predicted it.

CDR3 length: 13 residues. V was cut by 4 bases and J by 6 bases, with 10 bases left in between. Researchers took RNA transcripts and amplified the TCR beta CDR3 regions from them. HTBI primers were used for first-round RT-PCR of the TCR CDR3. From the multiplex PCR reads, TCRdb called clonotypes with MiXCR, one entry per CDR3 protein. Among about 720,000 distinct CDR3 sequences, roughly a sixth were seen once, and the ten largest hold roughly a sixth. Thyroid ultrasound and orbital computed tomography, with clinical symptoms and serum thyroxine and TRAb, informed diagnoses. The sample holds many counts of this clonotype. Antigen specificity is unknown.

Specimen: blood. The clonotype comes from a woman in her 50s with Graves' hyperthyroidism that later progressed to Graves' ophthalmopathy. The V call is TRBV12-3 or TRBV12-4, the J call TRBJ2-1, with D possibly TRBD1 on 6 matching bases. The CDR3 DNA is TGTGCCAGCAGTTCCGGGACAATCAATGAGCAGTTCTTC. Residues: CASSSGTINEQFF.